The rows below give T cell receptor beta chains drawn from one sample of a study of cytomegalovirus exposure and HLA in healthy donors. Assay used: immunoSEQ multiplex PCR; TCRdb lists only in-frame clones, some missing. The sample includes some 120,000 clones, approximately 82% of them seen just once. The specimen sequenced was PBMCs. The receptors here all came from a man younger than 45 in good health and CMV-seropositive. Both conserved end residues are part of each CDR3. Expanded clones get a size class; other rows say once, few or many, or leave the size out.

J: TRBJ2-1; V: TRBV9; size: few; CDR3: CASSASGGSYNEQFF
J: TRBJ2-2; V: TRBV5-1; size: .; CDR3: CASSLVASGIGELFF
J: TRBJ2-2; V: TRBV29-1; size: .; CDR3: CSVAGGPGTGELFF
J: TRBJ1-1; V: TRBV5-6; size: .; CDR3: CASSSTPYTEAFF
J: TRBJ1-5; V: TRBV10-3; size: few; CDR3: CAISGTEDQPQHF
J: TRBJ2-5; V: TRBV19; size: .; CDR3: CASSETGGSETQYF
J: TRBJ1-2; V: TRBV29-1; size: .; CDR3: CSVDSGGYGYTF
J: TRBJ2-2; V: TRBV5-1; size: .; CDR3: CASSWGQGDTGELFF
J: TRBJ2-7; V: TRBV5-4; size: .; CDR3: CASSLIAGGEQYF
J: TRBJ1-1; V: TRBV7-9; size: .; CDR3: CASSLPQTGELNTEAFF
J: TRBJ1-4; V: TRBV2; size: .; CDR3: CASSPGTGWTNEKLFF
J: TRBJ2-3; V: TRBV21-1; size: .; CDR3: CASSKGPGLRTDTQYF
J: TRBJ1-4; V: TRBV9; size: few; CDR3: CASKHRDMPNEKLFF
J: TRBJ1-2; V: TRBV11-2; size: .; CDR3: CASSLWKGDYGYTF
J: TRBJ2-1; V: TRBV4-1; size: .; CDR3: CASSPTSGRAVEQFF
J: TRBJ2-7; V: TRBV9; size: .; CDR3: CASSSGTGFYEQYF
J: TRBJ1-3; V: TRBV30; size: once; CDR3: CAWSVQVGQGAIGNTIYF
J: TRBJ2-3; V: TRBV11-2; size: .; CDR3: CASSAQRGGADTQYF
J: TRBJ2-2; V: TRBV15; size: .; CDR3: CATSSTPGFANTGELFF
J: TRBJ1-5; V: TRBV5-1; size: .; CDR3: CASRDSGAQPQHF
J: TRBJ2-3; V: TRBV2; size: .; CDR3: CASSDRQRSTDTQYF
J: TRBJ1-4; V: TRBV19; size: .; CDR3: CASSIGTGGRSNEKLFF
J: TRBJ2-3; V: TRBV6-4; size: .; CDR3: CASSPDRLSTDTQYF
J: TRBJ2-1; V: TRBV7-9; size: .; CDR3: CASSLVDGGQGPYNEQFF
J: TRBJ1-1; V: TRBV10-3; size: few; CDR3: CAISEQINTEAFF
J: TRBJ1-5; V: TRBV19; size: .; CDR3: CASSLPGVGNQPQHF
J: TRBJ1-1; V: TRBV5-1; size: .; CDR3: CASSLLGQLNTEAFF
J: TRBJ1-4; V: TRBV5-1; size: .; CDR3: CASSLRTGEEKLFF